The 29 T cell receptor beta chains below all came from one sample that was sequenced in a study of blood T cell repertoires in COVID-19. The assay was immunoSEQ multiplex PCR, and TCRdb's table has in-frame clones only and misses some. The table has 60,000 to 80,000 clones, about 82% seen once; the top ten hold approximately 4%. Sequencing was carried out using PBMCs or T cells enriched from blood (not recorded which). The receptors were sampled from a woman aged 40 to 50 with acute COVID-19.

This clone was found once. The chain combines TRBV28 with TRBJ2-7; the match to TRBD2 covers 16 bases. Per germline, CDR1 MDHEN and CDR2 SYDVKM. This CDR3 contains 16 residues. V shed 2 bases and J 4 bases; nucleotides not matched to a gene: 2. CDR3 sequence (DNA): TGTGCCAGCAGTTTAGGGACTAGCGGGGGGGCGTACGAGCAGTACGTC. It translates to CASSLGTSGGAYEQYV.

This clone was observed a handful of times. J is TRBJ1-2 and V is TRBV6-5; D might be TRBD1 (6 bases). CDR3 size: 14 residues. V lost 2 bases and J lost 6, with 13 bases in between. Germline V gene sequence: CDR1 MNHEY, CDR2 SVGAGI. The CDR3 spells CASSYRGHENGYTF. CDR3 in DNA: TGTGCCAGCAGTTACCGGGGACACGAGAATGGCTACACCTTC.

The chain combines TRBV18 with TRBJ1-4; 7 bases are a match to TRBD1. Looked up from germline, CDR1 is KGHSH and CDR2 is LQKENI. CDR3 length equals 14 residues. V dropped 3 bases and J dropped 8; count of bases not matched to a gene: 6. The CDR3 reads CASSPRGGEEKLFF. In nucleotides, the CDR3 is TGTGCCAGCTCACCGAGAGGGGGCGAAGAAAAACTGTTTTTT.

The genes are TRBV6-1 and TRBJ2-1; TRBD2 matches 8 bases. Per germline, CDR1 MNHNS and CDR2 SASEGT. This CDR3 has 13 residues. The V gene end was trimmed by 9 bases and the J gene end by 5 bases; junction bases not matched to a gene: 6. The CDR3 DNA sequence: TGTGCCAGGGCTAGCGGGCGCAACAATGAGCAGTTCTTC. This translates into CARASGRNNEQFF.

This clone was seen a few times. The rearrangement links TRBV5-6 to TRBJ1-2, with D perhaps matching TRBD1 (5 bases). Per the germline V gene, CDR1 is SGHDT and CDR2 is YYEEEE. V was pared by 2 bases and J by 5 bases, with 10 bases between. The CDR3 sequence is 13 residues long. For the CDR3, the DNA is TGTGCCAGCAGCTTTCAGGGTTGGTATGGCTACACCTTC. It is translated as CASSFQGWYGYTF.

The chain links TRBV6-4 to TRBJ1-6, with D uncertain. Germline values: CDR1 MRHNA, CDR2 SNTAGT. The CDR3 extends over 14 amino acids. Trimming pared 3 bases from V and 9 bases from J, leaving 12 bases between. CDR3 sequence: CASSEALRGSPLHF. The CDR3 bases are TGTGCCAGCAGTGAGGCCCTTCGGGGTTCACCCCTCCACTTT.

The chain couples TRBV19 to TRBJ2-1; TRBD2 matches 8 bases. This CDR3 comprises 15 residues. The trim removed 9 bases at V and 5 bases at J, leaving 12 bases unmatched. Per germline, CDR1 LNHDA and CDR2 SQIVND (reference sequence). The CDR3 region is CASLRTGGGHNEQFF. The DNA of the CDR3 is TGTGCCAGCCTGCGGACCGGGGGGGGCCACAATGAGCAGTTCTTC.

The J gene is TRBJ2-7, the V gene TRBV2; 9 nucleotides agree with TRBD2. Germline CDR1 SNHLY, CDR2 FYNNEI. This CDR3 is built from 15 residues. V shed 4 bases, J shed 7 bases, and the junction held 11 bases outside the gene matches. The CDR3 loop reads CASSASSGALAEQYF. DNA for the CDR3: TGTGCCAGCAGTGCATCTAGCGGGGCACTCGCGGAGCAGTACTTC.

The rearrangement links TRBV7-2 to TRBJ2-7; 7 bases map to TRBD2. J lost 3 bases, V lost 5 bases, and 10 bases had no gene match. Germline V gene data show CDR1 as SGHTA and CDR2 as FQGNSA. The CDR3 contains 15 residues. CDR3 bases: TGTGCCAGCAGCAGACCGGCTAGCGGCTACTACGAGCAGTACTTC. This codes for CASSRPASGYYEQYF.

The V and J genes are TRBV28 and TRBJ1-1; D perhaps matches TRBD1 (5 bases). CDR1 is MDHEN, CDR2 SYDVKM, per germline. The CDR3 extends over 15 amino acids. Trimming cost V 6 bases and J 10 bases, with 24 bases left between them. CDR3 residues: CASSRVPEKGRAAFF. CDR3 DNA: TGTGCCAGCAGCCGAGTCCCAGAGAAGGGGCGCGCAGCTTTCTTT.

This clone has more than one count but fewer than ten. The CDR3: CASSPSGLARELFF. The CDR3 DNA reads TGTGCCAGCAGCCCTTCGGGACTAGCTCGGGAGCTGTTTTTT. This chain links TRBV7-8 with TRBJ2-2, with 9 positions matching TRBD2. V gave up 5 bases and J gave up 9 bases; unmatched junction bases: 7. This CDR3 spans 14 amino acids. Germline CDR1 and CDR2: SGHVS and FQNEAQ.

V gene TRBV29-1 combines with J gene TRBJ2-3; possibly TRBD1 for D (6 bases). There are 13 residues in the CDR3. Trimming removed 3 bases from V and 2 bases from J, with 9 bases in between. Germline V gene sequence: CDR1 SQVTM, CDR2 ANQGSEA. CDR3 nucleotide sequence: TGCAGCGTTGAGGGGACACTCACAGATACGCAGTATTTT. It translates to CSVEGTLTDTQYF.

This clone has a single count. CDR3 loop: CASRATTGTGVDGYTF. CDR3 sequence (DNA): TGTGCCAGCAGGGCGACTACCGGGACAGGGGTGGATGGCTACACCTTC. The chain joins TRBV2 to TRBJ1-2; 10 bases are a match to TRBD1. The trim removed 6 bases at V and 6 bases at J, leaving 13 bases unmatched. Germline CDR1 reads SNHLY; CDR2 reads FYNNEI. The CDR3 contains 16 residues.

V usage is TRBV9 and J usage is TRBJ1-2; tentatively, D is TRBD1 (6 bases). Trimming left V 0 bases short and J 1 base short, with 10 bases between. The CDR3 is 15 amino acids. CDR1 is SGDLS and CDR2 is YYNGEE in the germline V gene. In nucleotides, the CDR3 is TGTGCCAGCAGCGTAGACGGACAGTATAACTATGGCTACACCTTC. It translates to CASSVDGQYNYGYTF. Looking up the rest from reference TRBV9 and TRBJ1-2 gives the full variable domain: DSGVTQTPKHLITATGQRVTLRCSPRSGDLSVYWYQQSLDQGLQFLIQYYNGEERAKGNILERFSAQQFPDLHSELNLSSLELGDSALYFCASSVDGQYNYGYTFGSGTRLTVV.

J is TRBJ2-1 and V is TRBV15; tentatively, D is TRBD1 (6 bases). The CDR3 loop spans 14 amino acids. The V end lost 7 bases, the J end lost 6 bases, and 16 bases lay between the germline ends. Germline values: CDR1 LNHNV, CDR2 YYDKDF (reference sequence). CDR3 sequence: CATKQGGPINEQFF. In DNA form, the CDR3 reads TGTGCCACCAAACAGGGCGGACCGATCAATGAGCAGTTCTTC.

This rearrangement joins TRBV9 to TRBJ2-3; 7 bases map to TRBD2. V lost 4 bases, J lost 4 bases, and 9 bases stayed unmatched. Looked up from germline, CDR1 is SGDLS and CDR2 is YYNGEE. The CDR3 has 15 amino acids. The CDR3 loop is CASSSRTSGSDTQYF. In nucleotides, the CDR3 is TGTGCCAGCAGCTCACGGACTAGTGGGTCAGATACGCAGTATTTT.

The chain carries TRBV4-2 and TRBJ2-2; D perhaps matches TRBD2 (5 bases). Germline CDR1 reads LGHNA; CDR2 reads YNFKEQ. This CDR3 has 13 amino acids. V was shortened by 1 base and J by 8 bases, with 8 bases between the two germline ends. The DNA of the CDR3 is TGTGCCAGCAGCCAAGGAGGGCAGGGGGAGCTGTTTTTT. Residues: CASSQGGQGELFF.

V usage is TRBV19 and J usage is TRBJ1-2, with D possibly matching TRBD1 (5 bases). Germline CDR1 is LNHDA and CDR2 is SQIVND (reference sequence). CDR3 length equals 14 residues. Trimming left V 1 base short and J 6 bases short, with 12 bases between. The CDR3, as DNA: TGTGCCAGTAGTATAGTGGCGGAGGGGAATGGCTACACCTTC. As protein: CASSIVAEGNGYTF.

The chain combines TRBV9 with TRBJ2-7, with TRBD2 matching over 10 bases. This CDR3 comprises 15 residues. The trim removed 4 bases at V and 2 bases at J, leaving 6 bases unmatched. Germline loops: CDR1 SGDLS, CDR2 YYNGEE. CDR3 bases: TGTGCCAGCAGCACGTCAGCGGGAGGGCCCTACGAGCAGTACTTC. This translates into CASSTSAGGPYEQYF. Supplemented by reference TRBV9 and TRBJ2-7, the full variable domain reads DSGVTQTPKHLITATGQRVTLRCSPRSGDLSVYWYQQSLDQGLQFLIQYYNGEERAKGNILERFSAQQFPDLHSELNLSSLELGDSALYFCASSTSAGGPYEQYFGPGTRLTVT.

This clone was seen a single time. This sequence joins TRBV12-3 or TRBV12-4 and TRBJ2-2; weak D call: TRBD2 (6 bases). The CDR3 loop spans 13 amino acids. V was shortened by 6 bases and J by 6 bases, with 11 bases between the two germline ends. The CDR3 is CASSWEASGELFF. In DNA form, the CDR3 reads TGTGCCAGCAGCTGGGAGGCCTCCGGGGAGCTGTTTTTT.

J is TRBJ1-3 and V is TRBV27; possible D gene TRBD1, 6 bases. This CDR3 spans 14 amino acids. Per the germline V gene, CDR1 is MNHEY and CDR2 is SMNVEV (reference sequence). The V gene lost 6 bases and the J gene lost 0 bases, with 9 bases spanning the gap. The CDR3 sequence: CASRGTTSGNTIYF. CDR3 DNA: TGTGCCAGCAGGGGGACAACCTCTGGAAACACCATATATTTT.

The chain combines TRBV11-1 with TRBJ2-5, with 8 positions matching TRBD1. Germline V CDR1 and CDR2: SGHAT, FQDESV (reference sequence). The junction had 0 bases not matched to a gene; V was cut back by 1 base and J by 5 bases. The CDR3 spans 13 residues. This CDR3 reads CASSLGTGETQYF. CDR3 sequence (DNA): TGTGCCAGCAGCTTAGGGACAGGGGAGACCCAGTACTTC.

The gene calls are TRBV12-3 or TRBV12-4 and TRBJ1-1; D call uncertain. The CDR3 runs to 13 residues. The germline V and J ends were trimmed by 3 bases and 1 base, with 6 bases remaining between them. In nucleotides, the CDR3 is TGTGCCAGCAGTTTGGGCAAGAACACTGAAGCTTTCTTT. This translates into CASSLGKNTEAFF.

This clone appeared once. The chain joins TRBV7-9 to TRBJ2-7; D may be TRBD2 (6 bases). Looked up from germline, CDR1 is SEHNR and CDR2 is FQNEAQ (reference sequence). The germline V and J ends were trimmed by 5 bases and 0 bases, with 14 bases remaining between them. This CDR3 has 15 amino acids. The CDR3 nucleotides are TGTGCCAGCAGCCCACCGGGACTTAGCTCCTACGAGCAGTACTTC. This translates into CASSPPGLSSYEQYF. Full variable domain (missing parts from reference TRBV7-9 and TRBJ2-7): DTGVSQNPRHKITKRGQNVTFRCDPISEHNRLYWYRQTLGQGPEFLTYFQNEAQLEKSRLLSDRFSAERPKGSFSTLEIQRTEQGDSAMYLCASSPPGLSSYEQYFGPGTRLTVT.

The V call is TRBV11-1, the J call TRBJ2-3, with 7 positions matching TRBD1. After removal of 4 bases from V and 6 bases from J, the junction contained 7 bases not matched to a gene. Germline loops: CDR1 SGHAT, CDR2 FQDESV (reference sequence). CDR3 size: 14 residues. The CDR3 loop reads CASSSRTGGDTQYF. For the CDR3, the DNA is TGTGCCAGCAGCTCCCGGACAGGCGGGGATACGCAGTATTTT.

The J gene is TRBJ2-1, the V gene TRBV3-1 (or the pseudogene TRBV3-2), with 8 bases matching TRBD2. Unmatched junction bases numbered 4, after V lost 0 bases and J lost 3 bases. Looked up from germline, CDR1 is LGHDT and CDR2 is YNNKEL (reference sequence). This CDR3 spans 16 amino acids. The CDR3 DNA sequence: TGTGCCAGCAGCCAAGAATCCGGGACTAGCTACAATGAGCAGTTCTTC. It specifies CASSQESGTSYNEQFF.

This clone was seen only once. This chain links TRBV5-1 with TRBJ2-7, with TRBD1 matching 10 bases. J lost 5 bases, V lost 0 bases, and 2 bases had no gene match. This CDR3 has 14 amino acids. Germline lookup yields CDR1 SGHRS and CDR2 YFSETQ. CDR3 DNA: TGCGCCAGCAGCTTGGGAGGGACAGGGGACGAGCAGTACGTC. It translates to CASSLGGTGDEQYV.

The chain uses TRBV7-8 and TRBJ1-6, with 8 bases fitting TRBD1. The CDR3 has 18 amino acids. J gave up 8 bases and V 0 bases, and 12 bases lay outside the gene matches. CDR1 is SGHVS, CDR2 FQNEAQ, per germline. CDR3 sequence (DNA): TGTGCCAGCAGCTTAGCGCCCCTGGTCCAGGGGGCTTATTCACCCCTCCACTTT. Translating gives CASSLAPLVQGAYSPLHF. Supplemented by reference TRBV7-8 and TRBJ1-6, the full variable domain reads GAGVSQSPRYKVAKRGQDVALRCDPISGHVSLFWYQQALGQGPEFLTYFQNEAQLDKSGLPSDRFFAERPEGSVSTLKIQRTQQEDSAVYLCASSLAPLVQGAYSPLHFGNGTRLTVT.

The genes are TRBV4-1 and TRBJ2-3; D perhaps matches TRBD2 (5 bases). Germline lookup yields CDR1 MGHRA and CDR2 YSYEKL. Trimming pared 4 bases from V and 3 bases from J, leaving 14 bases between. This CDR3 spans 15 amino acids. CDR3 region: CASSPRRLATDTQYF. CDR3 nucleotide sequence: TGCGCCAGCAGCCCCCGGCGGCTAGCAACAGATACGCAGTATTTT.